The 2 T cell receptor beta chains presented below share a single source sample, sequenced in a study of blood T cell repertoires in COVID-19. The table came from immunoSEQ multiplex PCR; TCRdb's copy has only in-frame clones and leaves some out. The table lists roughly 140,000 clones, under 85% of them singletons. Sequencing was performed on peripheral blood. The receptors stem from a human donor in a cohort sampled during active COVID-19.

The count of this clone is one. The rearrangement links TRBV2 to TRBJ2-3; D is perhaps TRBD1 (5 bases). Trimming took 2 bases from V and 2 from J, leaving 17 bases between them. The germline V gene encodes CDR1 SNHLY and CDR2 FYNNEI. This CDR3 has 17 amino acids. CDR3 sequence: CASSELLGQGITDTQYF. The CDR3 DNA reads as TGTGCCAGCAGTGAACTTTTGGGTCAGGGCATCACAGATACGCAGTATTTT.

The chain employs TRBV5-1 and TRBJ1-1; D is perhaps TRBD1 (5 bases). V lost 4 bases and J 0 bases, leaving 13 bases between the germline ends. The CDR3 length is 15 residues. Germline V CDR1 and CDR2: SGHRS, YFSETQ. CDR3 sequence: CASSRQTGMNTEAFF. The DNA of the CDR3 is TGCGCCAGCAGCCGACAGACGGGCATGAACACTGAAGCTTTCTTT.